Below are 11 T cell receptor beta chains sequenced from a single sample in a study of blood T cell repertoires in COVID-19. Sequencing was performed with immunoSEQ multiplex PCR; in TCRdb, only in-frame clones are kept and a portion is missing. The sample includes about 200,000 clones, about nine tenths of them seen just once. The sequencing input was peripheral blood. Source of these receptors: a man in his thirties or forties who had recovered from COVID-19.

The chain uses TRBV15 and TRBJ1-6; 9 bases line up with TRBD1. This CDR3 is built from 15 residues. The germline gives CDR1 LNHNV, CDR2 YYDKDF (reference sequence). With 3 bases clipped from V and 6 bases from J, the junction kept 3 bases outside the gene matches. The CDR3 here is CATSRGDRANSPLHF. The CDR3 DNA sequence: TGTGCCACCAGCAGGGGGGACAGGGCTAATTCACCCCTCCACTTT.

This clone was seen only once. The rearrangement joins TRBV6-5 to TRBJ1-3, with TRBD1 as a possible D gene (6 bases). This CDR3 spans 16 amino acids. Germline loops: CDR1 MNHEY, CDR2 SVGAGI. V was trimmed by 0 bases and J by 0 bases, leaving 9 bases between them. The CDR3 loop is CASSYSWTASGNTIYF. The CDR3 DNA is TGTGCCAGCAGTTACTCTTGGACAGCCTCTGGAAACACCATATATTTT.

The chain carries TRBV7-2 and TRBJ1-5; TRBD1 agrees at 7 bases. V trimming: 5 bases; J trimming: 2 bases; junction bases outside the gene matches: 3. This CDR3 spans 14 amino acids. Germline CDR1 reads SGHTA; CDR2 reads FQGNSA. This chain's CDR3 is CASSTGDRNQPQHF. CDR3 DNA: TGTGCCAGCAGCACAGGGGACCGCAATCAGCCCCAGCATTTT.

The gene calls are TRBV29-1 and TRBJ1-2, with 7 bases lining up with TRBD1. Trimming at V came to 4 bases and at J to 1 base, leaving 18 bases not matched to a gene. The CDR3 spans 18 residues. From germline, CDR1 is SQVTM and CDR2 ANQGSEA. CDR3 nucleotides: TGCAGCGTTGTAGCCCAGGGACAGCCCAAAATCAGTAACTATGGCTACACCTTC. This sequence encodes CSVVAQGQPKISNYGYTF.

V gene TRBV20-1 combines with J gene TRBJ1-1; D is unclear. Trimming pared 3 bases from V and 0 bases from J, leaving 8 bases between. The germline V gene has CDR1 DFQATT and CDR2 SNEGSKA (reference sequence). This CDR3 region has 13 residues. The CDR3 sequence is CSASNTLNTEAFF. The CDR3 nucleotides read TGCAGTGCTAGTAACACCTTGAACACTGAAGCTTTCTTT.

V usage is TRBV7-9 and J usage is TRBJ1-4; 7 bases align to TRBD1. This CDR3 has 16 amino acids. The trim removed 6 bases at V and 5 bases at J, leaving 12 bases unmatched. Germline loops: CDR1 SEHNR, CDR2 FQNEAQ (reference sequence). CDR3 coding DNA: TGTGCCAGCAGTCCCCGCTCGACAGGGCGCAATGAAAAACTGTTTTTT. Amino acid sequence: CASSPRSTGRNEKLFF.

The chain links TRBV7-2 to TRBJ1-5, with 11 bases matching TRBD1. The CDR3 length is 14 residues. J lost 8 bases, V lost 5 bases, and 5 bases had no gene match. CDR1 is SGHTA and CDR2 is FQGNSA in the germline V gene. CDR3 bases: TGTGCCAGCAGCCCTGGACAGGGGGCTGAGCCCCAGCATTTT. Its translation is CASSPGQGAEPQHF.

CDR3 DNA sequence: TGCGCCAGCAGCCAAGATCTTGTTTGGGGAGGACAAGCTGGGGAGCTGTTTTTT. Protein: CASSQDLVWGGQAGELFF. This rearrangement joins TRBV4-3 to TRBJ2-2; maybe TRBD2 (6 bases). V was trimmed by 0 bases and J by 8 bases, leaving 22 bases between them. This CDR3 has 18 amino acids. The V gene's germline CDR1 is LGHNA and CDR2 YSLEER.

This chain connects TRBV19 to TRBJ2-5, with TRBD2 matching 14 bases. With 5 bases clipped from V and 5 bases from J, the junction kept 10 bases outside the gene matches. Germline CDR1 reads LNHDA; CDR2 reads SQIVND (reference sequence). The CDR3 totals 17 residues. The CDR3 bases are TGTGCCAGTAGTTTTGGACTAGCGGGGGGTGGAGTGGAGACCCAGTACTTC. Its translation is CASSFGLAGGGVETQYF.

V is TRBV19 and J is TRBJ2-2, with D tentatively TRBD2 (5 bases). This CDR3 is built from 13 residues. V lost 3 bases and J 6 bases, leaving 8 bases between the germline ends. CDR1 is LNHDA and CDR2 is SQIVND in the germline V gene (reference sequence). The CDR3 reads CASSMASPGELFF. CDR3 coding DNA: TGTGCCAGTAGTATGGCTAGCCCCGGGGAGCTGTTTTTT.

The chain recombines TRBV6-2 or TRBV6-3 with TRBJ1-1, with a possible D match to TRBD1 (6 bases). Trimming took 4 bases from V and 1 from J, leaving 22 bases between them. This CDR3 spans 18 amino acids. The germline V gene has CDR1 MNHEY and CDR2 SVGEGT. The CDR3 spells CASSSEFPGTLGNTEAFF. The CDR3 region has the DNA TGTGCCAGCAGTTCCGAATTTCCCGGGACACTGGGGAACACTGAAGCTTTCTTT.